A selection of T cell receptor beta chains follows, all from one sample in a study of cytomegalovirus exposure and HLA in healthy donors. Sequencing was performed with immunoSEQ multiplex PCR; in TCRdb, only in-frame clones are kept and a portion is missing. The sample yields 110,000 to 150,000 clones, 82% seen once. The specimen sequenced was PBMCs. Source of these receptors: a male donor in good health and CMV-seronegative. The CDR3 runs from the conserved cysteine through the conserved F or W. The D gene is left open where the match is weak. Not every row has a clone size; where given, it reads once, few, many or a size class.

cdr3_nt: TGTGCCACCAGCAGAGATAGGCGGACAGGGGAGACTGAAGCTTTCTTT
cdr3_aa: CATSRDRRTGETEAFF
clone_size: -
v_call: TRBV15
d_call: TRBD1
j_call: TRBJ1-1

cdr3_nt: TGTGCCACCGACACCGGAGTCCTAAGGGGAACTAACTATGGCTACACCTTC
cdr3_aa: CATDTGVLRGTNYGYTF
clone_size: -
v_call: TRBV28
d_call: -
j_call: TRBJ1-2

cdr3_nt: TGTGCCAGCAGCCAAGAAACTAGCGGGAGAATTGAGCTTACGCAGTATTTT
cdr3_aa: CASSQETSGRIELTQYF
clone_size: -
v_call: TRBV14
d_call: TRBD2
j_call: TRBJ2-3

cdr3_nt: TGTGCCAGCAGCTTGTACTGGGGAGGAAACATTCAGTACTTC
cdr3_aa: CASSLYWGGNIQYF
clone_size: -
v_call: TRBV5-4
d_call: -
j_call: TRBJ2-4

cdr3_nt: TGTGCCAGCAGCTTAGATATGGCAGGGGCACTCTACGAGCAGTACTTC
cdr3_aa: CASSLDMAGALYEQYF
clone_size: -
v_call: TRBV11-2
d_call: -
j_call: TRBJ2-7

cdr3_nt: TGCGCCAGCAGCCAAGGCGTCCGGGGACAGTCCTATGGCTACACCTTC
cdr3_aa: CASSQGVRGQSYGYTF
clone_size: -
v_call: TRBV4-1
d_call: TRBD1
j_call: TRBJ1-2

cdr3_nt: TGTGCCAGCAGTTACAGGGTTAGCTCCTACAATGAGCAGTTCTTC
cdr3_aa: CASSYRVSSYNEQFF
clone_size: -
v_call: TRBV28
d_call: -
j_call: TRBJ2-1

cdr3_nt: TGTGCCAGCAGTTATTTCACTAGCGGGGGTGCTGAGCAGTTCTTC
cdr3_aa: CASSYFTSGGAEQFF
clone_size: -
v_call: TRBV6-6
d_call: TRBD2
j_call: TRBJ2-1

cdr3_nt: TGTGCCACCAGCAGAGTAGGGTTTGACAGCGGGGGCTTTGGGGCCAACGTCCTGACTTTC
cdr3_aa: CATSRVGFDSGGFGANVLTF
clone_size: -
v_call: TRBV15
d_call: TRBD2
j_call: TRBJ2-6

cdr3_nt: TGTGCCAGCAGCAACCACTCAACGGGACAGAGGACTGAAGCTTTCTTT
cdr3_aa: CASSNHSTGQRTEAFF
clone_size: once
v_call: TRBV21-1
d_call: -
j_call: TRBJ1-1

cdr3_nt: TGTGCCAGCAGTTTCTGGAGGGAGGGCCGCGATGAGCAGTTCTTC
cdr3_aa: CASSFWREGRDEQFF
clone_size: -
v_call: TRBV28
d_call: TRBD2
j_call: TRBJ2-1

cdr3_nt: TGTGCCAGCAGTTACTTAGAGGACTCCTATGGCTACACCTTC
cdr3_aa: CASSYLEDSYGYTF
clone_size: -
v_call: TRBV6-5
d_call: -
j_call: TRBJ1-2

cdr3_nt: TGTGCCAGCAGCTTGGACGGACTAGCGGAGGGGAGCTCCTACGAGCAGTACTTC
cdr3_aa: CASSLDGLAEGSSYEQYF
clone_size: -
v_call: TRBV5-4
d_call: TRBD2
j_call: TRBJ2-7

cdr3_nt: TGTGCCAGCAGCCTGATCAAATTAGCGGGAACTAGCACAGATACGCAGTATTTT
cdr3_aa: CASSLIKLAGTSTDTQYF
clone_size: -
v_call: TRBV5-4
d_call: TRBD2
j_call: TRBJ2-3

cdr3_nt: TGCGCCAGCAGCCCGGGACTAGCAGGTGAGCAGTACTTC
cdr3_aa: CASSPGLAGEQYF
clone_size: -
v_call: TRBV4-1
d_call: TRBD2
j_call: TRBJ2-7

cdr3_nt: TGTGCCAGCAGCCTCCACGATCTAGGGGCTCCTGAAGCTTTCTTT
cdr3_aa: CASSLHDLGAPEAFF
clone_size: -
v_call: TRBV5-8
d_call: -
j_call: TRBJ1-1

cdr3_nt: TGTGCCAGCAGCTTGGGAGACTCGAACTCTGGGGCCAACGTCCTGACTTTC
cdr3_aa: CASSLGDSNSGANVLTF
clone_size: -
v_call: TRBV5-4
d_call: -
j_call: TRBJ2-6

cdr3_nt: TGTGCCAGCAGTCTCAGGGAGAACACTGAAGCTTTCTTT
cdr3_aa: CASSLRENTEAFF
clone_size: once
v_call: TRBV6-5
d_call: -
j_call: TRBJ1-1

cdr3_nt: TGCGCCAGCAGCCTCTACGTTTTAAGCACAGATACGCAGTATTTT
cdr3_aa: CASSLYVLSTDTQYF
clone_size: -
v_call: TRBV4-1
d_call: -
j_call: TRBJ2-3

cdr3_nt: TGCGCCAGCAGCTTGACGCAGGGCACCGGGGAGCTGTTTTTT
cdr3_aa: CASSLTQGTGELFF
clone_size: -
v_call: TRBV5-1
d_call: -
j_call: TRBJ2-2

cdr3_nt: TGTGCCAGCTCGCCCAGGACTAGCGGGAAATACAATGAGCAGTTCTTC
cdr3_aa: CASSPRTSGKYNEQFF
clone_size: -
v_call: TRBV18
d_call: TRBD2
j_call: TRBJ2-1

cdr3_nt: TGTGCCAGTAAAACGGGACAGGGTTACAATGAGCAGTTCTTC
cdr3_aa: CASKTGQGYNEQFF
clone_size: -
v_call: TRBV19
d_call: TRBD1
j_call: TRBJ2-1

cdr3_nt: TGTGCCAGCAGCTTGGTTCTGGGGGGAAGGGAGACCCAGTACTTC
cdr3_aa: CASSLVLGGRETQYF
clone_size: -
v_call: TRBV5-6
d_call: -
j_call: TRBJ2-5

cdr3_nt: TGTGCCAGCAGCTTGGAGGGGACAGGGAAAAGAACTGAAGCTTTCTTT
cdr3_aa: CASSLEGTGKRTEAFF
clone_size: -
v_call: TRBV5-4
d_call: TRBD1
j_call: TRBJ1-1

cdr3_nt: TGTACCAGCAGCTTAAATTACCTAGCGGGAGGGGAAGTAGAGACCCAGTACTTC
cdr3_aa: CTSSLNYLAGGEVETQYF
clone_size: -
v_call: TRBV7-9
d_call: TRBD2
j_call: TRBJ2-5

cdr3_nt: TGTGCCAGTAGTATAGTGCCCGGGGACGAGCAGTACTTC
cdr3_aa: CASSIVPGDEQYF
clone_size: -
v_call: TRBV19
d_call: -
j_call: TRBJ2-7